The entry below describes one TCR beta chain. Under the authors' procedure: Estimation of nucleated cell counts was performed using reference gene primer amplification. Here immunoSEQ multiplex PCR was the method, and the copy in TCRdb shows in-frame clones only, minus some. V, J and clone size are taken as reported in that table, and D and trimming were inferred from the DNA itself. The repertoire holds roughly 67,000 clones, with over 75% as singletons. Germline V CDR1 and CDR2: SGDLS, YYNGEE. The CDR3 is 16 residues long. Deletions cut 4 bases from V and 0 bases from J, with 16 bases between. These data originate in a study of blood T cell repertoires in COVID-19. Study-level information: Acute and convalescent COVID-19 samples came from the United States, Italy and Spain. In each case, the material was cDNA or gDNA derived from T cells, B-cell-depleted T cells, or PBMCs.

Sequencing was carried out using peripheral blood. The J gene is TRBJ1-2, the V gene TRBV9; D is unclear. The source of this sequence is a man aged 45-60 years with acute or convalescent COVID-19. CDR3 sequence: CASSPLPTGANYGYTF. The CDR3 coding sequence is TGTGCCAGCAGCCCCTTGCCGACGGGAGCTAACTATGGCTACACCTTC.